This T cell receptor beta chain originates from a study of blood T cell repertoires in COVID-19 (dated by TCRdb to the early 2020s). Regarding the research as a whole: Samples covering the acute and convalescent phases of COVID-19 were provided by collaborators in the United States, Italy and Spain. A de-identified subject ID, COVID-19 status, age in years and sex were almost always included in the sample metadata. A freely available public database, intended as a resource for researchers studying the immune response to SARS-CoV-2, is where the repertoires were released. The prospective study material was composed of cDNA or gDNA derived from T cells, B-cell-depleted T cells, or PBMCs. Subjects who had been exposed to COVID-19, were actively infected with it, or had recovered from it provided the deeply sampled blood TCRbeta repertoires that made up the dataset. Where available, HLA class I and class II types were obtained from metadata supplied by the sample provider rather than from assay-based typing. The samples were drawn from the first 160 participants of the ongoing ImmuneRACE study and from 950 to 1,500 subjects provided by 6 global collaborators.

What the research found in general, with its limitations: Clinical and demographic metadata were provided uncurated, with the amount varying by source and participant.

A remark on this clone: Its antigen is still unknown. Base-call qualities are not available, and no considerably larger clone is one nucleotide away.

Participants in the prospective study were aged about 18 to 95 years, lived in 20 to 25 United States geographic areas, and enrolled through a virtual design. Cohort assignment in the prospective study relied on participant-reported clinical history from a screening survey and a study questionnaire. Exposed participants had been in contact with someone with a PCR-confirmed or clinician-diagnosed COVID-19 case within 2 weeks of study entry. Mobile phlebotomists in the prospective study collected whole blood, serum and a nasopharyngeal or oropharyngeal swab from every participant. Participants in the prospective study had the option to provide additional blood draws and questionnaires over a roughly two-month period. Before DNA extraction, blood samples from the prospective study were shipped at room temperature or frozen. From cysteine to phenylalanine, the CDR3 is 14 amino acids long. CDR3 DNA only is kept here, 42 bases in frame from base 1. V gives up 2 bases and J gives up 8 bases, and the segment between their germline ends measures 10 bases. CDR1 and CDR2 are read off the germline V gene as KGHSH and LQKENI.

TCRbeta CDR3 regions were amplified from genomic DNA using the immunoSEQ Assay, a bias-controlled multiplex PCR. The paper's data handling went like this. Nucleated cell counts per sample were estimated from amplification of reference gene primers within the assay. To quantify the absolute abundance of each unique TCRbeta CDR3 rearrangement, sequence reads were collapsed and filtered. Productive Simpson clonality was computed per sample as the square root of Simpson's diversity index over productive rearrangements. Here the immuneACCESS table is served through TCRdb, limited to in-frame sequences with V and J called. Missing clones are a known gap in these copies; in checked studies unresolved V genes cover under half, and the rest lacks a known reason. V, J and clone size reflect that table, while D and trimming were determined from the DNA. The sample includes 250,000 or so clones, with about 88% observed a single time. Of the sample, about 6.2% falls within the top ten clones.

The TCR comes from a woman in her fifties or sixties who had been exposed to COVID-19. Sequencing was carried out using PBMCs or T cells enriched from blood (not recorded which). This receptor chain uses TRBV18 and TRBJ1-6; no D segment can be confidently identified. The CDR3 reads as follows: CASSPRHTDSPLHF. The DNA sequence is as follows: TGTGCCAGCTCACCAAGACATACAGATTCACCCCTCCACTTT. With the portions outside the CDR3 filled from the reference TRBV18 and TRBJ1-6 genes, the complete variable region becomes NAGVMQNPRHLVRRRGQEARLRCSPMKGHSHVYWYRQLPEEGLKFMVYLQKENIIDESGMPKERFSAEFPKEGPSILRIQQVVRGDSAAYFCASSPRHTDSPLHFGNGTRLTVT.